These 8 T cell receptor beta chains were sequenced from one sample in a study of molecular identifiers for immune sequencing clone quantification (dated 2018 in TCRdb). The library was generated by PCR. The sequencer was a NextSeq 500. Using fastp trimming at Q25 and MiXCR clonotype assembly, TCRdb reanalyzed the public sequencing data and kept in-frame beta chains. Every CDR3 protein is listed once, alongside the most common genes and DNA of its rows. This sample holds about 510,000 distinct CDR3 sequences; around 23% were observed only once. Under 0.85% of the sample goes to the ten largest clones. Input material: naive CD8+ T cells from blood, with Jurkat cell RNA spiked in. What this sample's cell subset or site label stands for: FACS-sorted CD8+CD4-CCR7+CD45RA+ naive T cells. These TCRs come from a human donor in good health. Some libraries in this study had Jurkat cell RNA spiked in.

Only a few counts were recorded for this clonotype. V and J are TRBV12-3 or TRBV12-4 and TRBJ2-1; 11 bases fit TRBD1. Trimming took 6 bases from V and 4 from J; bases not matched to a gene: 8. The CDR3 spans 16 residues. The CDR3 is CASRPRDRGSYNEQFF. In DNA form, the CDR3 reads TGTGCCAGCAGACCCAGGGACAGGGGGTCATACAATGAGCAGTTCTTC.

Comments on this clonotype: A much larger clone sits a single nucleotide away, making a read error possible. The chain uses TRBV5-6 and TRBJ2-1; the D gene is possibly TRBD1 (6 bases). CDR1 SGHDT and CDR2 YYEEEE come from the germline V gene. The CDR3 is 16 residues long. V lost 4 bases and J 8 bases, leaving 22 bases between the germline ends. CDR3 region: CASSGWDTGVPDEQFF. The CDR3 DNA reads as TGTGCCAGCAGCGGGTGGGACACCGGAGTCCCCGATGAGCAGTTCTTC.

Many counts were recorded for this clonotype. The chain employs TRBV7-6 and TRBJ2-6; a weak D match, TRBD1 (5 bases). Per the germline V gene, CDR1 is SGHVS and CDR2 is FNYEAQ. The CDR3 is 17 amino acids. The V end lost 3 bases, the J end lost 0 bases, and 12 bases lay between the germline ends. CDR3 coding DNA: TGTGCCAGCAGCTTGTTAAGGGGCCCCTCTGGGGCCAACGTCCTGACTTTC. As protein: CASSLLRGPSGANVLTF.

Concerning this clonotype itself: The germline gene is not matched at one end of the junction; a read error may be the cause. The chain joins TRBV4-3 to TRBJ2-4; maybe TRBD1 (6 bases). The CDR3 is 14 amino acids. Germline CDR1 and CDR2: LGHNA and YSLEER. CDR3 nucleotide sequence: TGCGCCAGCAGCCAAGATGGACAGAAAAACATTCGGTACTTC. Translating gives CASSQDGQKNIRYF.

This clonotype turned up a few times. The chain recombines TRBV7-8 with TRBJ2-7, with 8 bases fitting TRBD2. J gave up 4 bases and V 8 bases, and 7 bases lay outside the gene matches. This CDR3 region has 13 residues. Germline lookup yields CDR1 SGHVS and CDR2 FQNEAQ. The CDR3 loop is CASRGLDFYEQYF. In nucleotides, the CDR3 is TGTGCCAGCCGGGGACTAGACTTTTACGAGCAGTACTTC.

This clonotype was observed many times. V is TRBV6-5 and J is TRBJ2-2, with TRBD2 matching over 7 bases. The CDR3 sequence is 13 residues long. V was pared by 8 bases and J by 5 bases, with 5 bases of the junction left unmatched. Germline V gives CDR1 MNHEY, CDR2 SVGAGI. The CDR3 DNA is TGTGCCAGCGCCGGGACTACGACCGGGGAGCTGTTTTTT. Its translation: CASAGTTTGELFF.

Only a few counts were recorded for this clonotype. CDR3 sequence reads: CASSHATGTVYNEQFF. The CDR3 DNA reads TGTGCCAGCAGCCATGCCACCGGGACAGTGTACAATGAGCAGTTCTTC. This rearrangement joins TRBV7-9 to TRBJ2-1; 7 bases are a match to TRBD1. Germline CDR1 reads SEHNR; CDR2 reads FQNEAQ (reference sequence). The CDR3 spans 16 residues. J lost 4 bases, V lost 5 bases, and 11 bases had no gene match.

The V gene is TRBV6-2 or TRBV6-3, the J gene TRBJ1-5, with D perhaps matching TRBD1 (6 bases). V lost 0 bases and J 5 bases, leaving 26 bases between the germline ends. The CDR3 is 20 residues long. Germline values: CDR1 MNHEY, CDR2 SVGEGT. CDR3 sequence: CASSYSTAQGLEKLYQPQHF. The DNA of the CDR3 is TGTGCCAGCAGTTACTCGACTGCACAGGGTCTCGAAAAACTATATCAGCCCCAGCATTTT.